The clone carrying this T cell receptor (beta chain) was counted at least ten times. Its antigen is not identified. The data derive from a study of T-cell memory formation after mild COVID-19. Study outcomes and limitations: Later expanders leaned toward CD4+, whereas clones contracting from day 15 to 85 were balanced CD4/CD8. Shrinking CD4+ clones were chiefly CM and EM; CD8+ ones were chiefly EMRA. Prior to infection, memory already included some responding clones, suggesting cross-reactive memory joined.

Sample barcodes and UMIs were carried by the TCR alpha and TCR beta cDNA libraries that 5'RACE generated with constant-segment primers. TCRdb reprocessed the 5' RACE reads via MiXCR and lists one record per CDR3 protein. Here the sample spans 300,000 to 400,000 distinct CDR3 sequences, around 15% being singletons. Germline-derived CDR1 and CDR2 are SGHRS and YFSETQ. V shed 4 bases, J shed 4 bases, and the junction held 15 bases outside the gene matches. The CDR3 spans 19 residues. The specimen was PBMCs or a T cell subset sorted from them (not recorded which). The receptor comes from a young man who had mild COVID-19 (a few samples of this study predate the infection). Cell type and time point are not known. The V call is TRBV5-1, the J call TRBJ2-2, with 11 positions matching TRBD1. The CDR3 nucleotides are TGCGCCAGCAGCCCTAACCCGGACAGGGGGCTAGGCGGCACCGGGGAGCTGTTTTTT. Translated, it gives CASSPNPDRGLGGTGELFF.